The clone carrying this T cell receptor (beta chain) was picked up a small number of times. What it binds is unknown. The CDR3 extends over 14 amino acids. Trimming took 3 bases from V and 2 from J, leaving 12 bases between them. Germline values: CDR1 SGHKS, CDR2 YYEKEE (reference sequence). This record belongs to a study of T cell responses to AZD1222 COVID-19 vaccine. Study-wide points: Regions 160-218 and 743-854 held dominance among vaccine-associated CD4 TCRs, which spanned spike. Nearly half of spike-specific TCRs reportedly go after variant regions that carry no mutations. Just a handful of people given AZD1222 tested seropositive at baseline. A mostly white British donor set with more females was recruited, and clonal diversity was possibly underestimated.

This table comes from immunoSEQ multiplex PCR, and its TCRdb copy is limited to in-frame clones, with some not included. The table includes 150,000 to 200,000 clones, roughly nine tenths detected once. Sequenced material: peripheral blood, taken 28 days after the second AZD1222 dose. The gene calls are TRBV5-5 and TRBJ2-7, with D possibly matching TRBD1 (5 bases). The clonotype comes from an adult who received the AZD1222 COVID-19 vaccine. The CDR3 here is CASSSLWTPYEQYF. The DNA of the CDR3 is TGTGCCAGCAGCTCGCTTTGGACACCCTACGAGCAGTACTTC.